This T cell receptor beta chain derives from a study of blood T cell repertoires in COVID-19 (dated by TCRdb to 2018 to 2020). Study-wide context: The collaborator samples originated in the United States, Italy and Spain and spanned the acute and convalescent phases of COVID-19. Deeply sampled blood TCRbeta repertoires from subjects exposed to, actively infected with, or recovered from COVID-19 were included in the dataset. The prospective study material was composed of cDNA or gDNA derived from T cells, B-cell-depleted T cells, or PBMCs. Sample metadata almost always included a de-identified subject ID, COVID-19 status, age in years and sex. The samples were drawn from the first 160 participants of the ongoing ImmuneRACE study and from 1,254 subjects provided by 6 global collaborators. Where available, HLA class I and class II types were obtained from metadata supplied by the sample provider rather than from assay-based typing. The repertoires were released in a freely available public database meant as a resource for research on the immune response to SARS-CoV-2. Overall results and qualifications from the work: The quantity of clinical and demographic metadata differed by source and by participant and was supplied without curation.

The sample holds a few counts of this clone. The clone's antigen remains unknown. The input lacks base qualities; no much larger clone sits a single base away. Sequences LNHDA (CDR1) and SQIVND (CDR2) are obtained from the germline V gene (reference sequence). The junction carries 10 bases between V and J, which are trimmed by 1 base and 7 bases respectively. Inclusive of the bounding cysteine and phenylalanine, the CDR3 is 14 residues long. Only CDR3 DNA is held: 42 bases, read in frame from base 1. In the prospective study, participants were about 18 to 100 years old, resided in approximately 22 geographic areas of the United States, and were enrolled through a virtual design. To assign participants to cohorts, the prospective study relied on clinical history that participants themselves reported in a screening survey and a study questionnaire. Mobile phlebotomists in the prospective study collected whole blood, serum and a nasopharyngeal or oropharyngeal swab from every participant. Participants in the prospective study had the option to provide additional blood draws and questionnaires over a 2-month period. Before DNA extraction, prospective study blood samples were shipped either frozen or at room temperature.

The immunoSEQ Assay, a bias-controlled multiplex PCR, was used to amplify TCRbeta CDR3 regions from genomic DNA. Under the source paper's analysis protocol: Within the assay, amplification of reference gene primers was used to estimate how many nucleated cells each sample contained. Sequence reads were collapsed and filtered to measure the absolute abundance of every unique TCRbeta CDR3 rearrangement. For each sample, productive Simpson clonality was calculated by taking the square root of Simpson's diversity index across productive rearrangements. In TCRdb, the immuneACCESS table is reduced to in-frame sequences with V and J assigned. These tables do not hold every clone; where another copy was compared, an unresolved V gene accounts for under half, and the others remain unexplained. The V and J calls and clone size come from that table; D and trimming were worked out from the DNA. Present in this sample are roughly 76,000 clones, approximately 90% of which were seen just once. Clones ranked in the top ten supply 0.95% to 1.5% of the sample.

Sequenced sample: PBMCs or T cells enriched from blood (not recorded which). The TCR was taken from a woman in her 50s with acute COVID-19. The chain is made from TRBV19 and TRBJ2-2; a tentative D call is TRBD2 (6 bases match). The CDR3 in this case is CASSIGTGGGELFF. The DNA reads as follows: TGTGCCAGTAGTATAGGAACCGGGGGCGGGGAGCTGTTTTTT.